This record looks at one TCR beta chain sequence and its context. The record originates from a study of cytomegalovirus exposure and HLA in healthy donors. 60 Vbeta and 13 Jbeta primers were used in PCR. Authors' methods: Later analysis identified some 80 million unique TCR beta chains, 10 million to 12 million shared. Profiled with immunoSEQ multiplex PCR; TCRdb holds only in-frame clones, not every one. From that table come the V and J calls and clone size; the DNA was used to work out D and trimming. The table has roughly 120,000 clones, less than 85% seen once. This CDR3 is 15 amino acids long. The V and J ends lost 3 bases and 7 bases, in that order; junction bases with no gene match: 5. The germline V gene has CDR1 MNHEY and CDR2 SMNVEV (reference sequence).

The chain combines TRBV27 with TRBJ1-6; 8 nucleotides line up with TRBD1. Sequenced input: PBMCs. The clonotype was recovered from a man in his fifties in good health and CMV-seropositive. The CDR3 sequence: CASSFGTGRNSPLHF. In DNA, the CDR3 is TGTGCCAGCAGTTTTGGGACAGGTCGGAATTCACCCCTCCACTTT.